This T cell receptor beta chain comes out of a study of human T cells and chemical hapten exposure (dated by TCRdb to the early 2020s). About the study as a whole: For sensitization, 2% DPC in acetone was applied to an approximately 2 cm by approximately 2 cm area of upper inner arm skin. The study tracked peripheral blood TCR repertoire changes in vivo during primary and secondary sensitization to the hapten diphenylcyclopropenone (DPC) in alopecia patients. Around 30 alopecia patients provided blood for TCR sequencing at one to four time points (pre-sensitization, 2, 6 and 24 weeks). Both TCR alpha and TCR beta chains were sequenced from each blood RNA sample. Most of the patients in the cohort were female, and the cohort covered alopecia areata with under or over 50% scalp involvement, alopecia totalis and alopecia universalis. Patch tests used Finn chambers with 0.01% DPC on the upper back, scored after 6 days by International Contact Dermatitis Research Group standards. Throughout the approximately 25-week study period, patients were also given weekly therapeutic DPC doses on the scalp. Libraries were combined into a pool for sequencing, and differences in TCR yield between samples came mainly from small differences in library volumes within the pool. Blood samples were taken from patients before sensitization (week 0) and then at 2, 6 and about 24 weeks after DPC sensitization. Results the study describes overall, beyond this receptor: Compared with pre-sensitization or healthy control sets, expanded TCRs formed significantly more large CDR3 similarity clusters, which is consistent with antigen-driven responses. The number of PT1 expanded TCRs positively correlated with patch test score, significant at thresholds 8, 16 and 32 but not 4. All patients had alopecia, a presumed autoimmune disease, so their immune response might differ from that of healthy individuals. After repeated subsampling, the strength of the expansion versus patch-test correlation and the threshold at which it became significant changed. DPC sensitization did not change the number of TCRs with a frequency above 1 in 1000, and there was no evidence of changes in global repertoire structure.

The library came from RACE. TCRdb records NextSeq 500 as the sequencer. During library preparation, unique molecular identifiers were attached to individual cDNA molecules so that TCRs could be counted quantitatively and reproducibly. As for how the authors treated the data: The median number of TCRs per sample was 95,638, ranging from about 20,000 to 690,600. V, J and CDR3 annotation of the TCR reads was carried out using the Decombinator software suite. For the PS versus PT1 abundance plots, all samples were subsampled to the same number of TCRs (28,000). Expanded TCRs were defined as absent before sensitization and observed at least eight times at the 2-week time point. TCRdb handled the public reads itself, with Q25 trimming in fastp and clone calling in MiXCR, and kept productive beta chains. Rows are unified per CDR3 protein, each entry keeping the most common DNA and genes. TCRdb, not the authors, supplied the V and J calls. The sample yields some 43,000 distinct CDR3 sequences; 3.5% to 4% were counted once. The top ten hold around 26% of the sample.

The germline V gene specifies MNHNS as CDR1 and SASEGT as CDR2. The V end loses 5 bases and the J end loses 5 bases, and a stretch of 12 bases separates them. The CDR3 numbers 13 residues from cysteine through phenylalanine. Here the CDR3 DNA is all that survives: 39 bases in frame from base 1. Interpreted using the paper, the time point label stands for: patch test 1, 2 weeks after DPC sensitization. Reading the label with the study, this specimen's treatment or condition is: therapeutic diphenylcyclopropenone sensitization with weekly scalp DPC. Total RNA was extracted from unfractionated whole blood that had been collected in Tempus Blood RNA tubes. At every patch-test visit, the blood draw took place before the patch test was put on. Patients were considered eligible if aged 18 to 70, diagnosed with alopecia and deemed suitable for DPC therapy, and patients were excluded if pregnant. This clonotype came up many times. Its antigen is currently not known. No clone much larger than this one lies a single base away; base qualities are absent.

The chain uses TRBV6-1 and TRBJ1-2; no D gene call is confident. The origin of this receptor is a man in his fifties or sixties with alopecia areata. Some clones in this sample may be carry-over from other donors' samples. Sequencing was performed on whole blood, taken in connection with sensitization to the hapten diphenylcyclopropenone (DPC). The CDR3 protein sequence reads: CASSTGVHYGYTF. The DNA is TGTGCCAGCAGTACCGGGGTGCATTATGGCTACACCTTC.